The clone carrying this T cell receptor beta chain is large by share. What it binds is unknown. This sample is part of a study of liver allograft versus peripheral blood T cells. Whole-study context: Repertoires from peripheral blood of liver transplant recipients were compared with those inside their transplanted livers. Study results and limitations: Liver allograft T cell receptor repertoires were reported to differ from peripheral blood repertoires.

TCRdb re-derived calls from the reads in MiXCR, one entry per CDR3 protein. The repertoire includes around 6,600 distinct CDR3 sequences, roughly 17% of them detected once, and roughly 7.9% sits in the top ten. The CDR3 length is 13 residues. Germline CDR1 KGHSH, CDR2 LQKENI. The V end was cut by 6 bases, the J end by 6 bases, with 14 bases between. This receptor was taken from a human patient who had a liver transplant. The T cells may partly be graft donor cells. The chain recombines TRBV18 with TRBJ1-1, with D maybe TRBD1 (5 bases). The DNA of the CDR3 is TGTGCCAGCTCTGGACACGCGGCCTCTGAAGCTTTCTTT. Amino acids: CASSGHAASEAFF.